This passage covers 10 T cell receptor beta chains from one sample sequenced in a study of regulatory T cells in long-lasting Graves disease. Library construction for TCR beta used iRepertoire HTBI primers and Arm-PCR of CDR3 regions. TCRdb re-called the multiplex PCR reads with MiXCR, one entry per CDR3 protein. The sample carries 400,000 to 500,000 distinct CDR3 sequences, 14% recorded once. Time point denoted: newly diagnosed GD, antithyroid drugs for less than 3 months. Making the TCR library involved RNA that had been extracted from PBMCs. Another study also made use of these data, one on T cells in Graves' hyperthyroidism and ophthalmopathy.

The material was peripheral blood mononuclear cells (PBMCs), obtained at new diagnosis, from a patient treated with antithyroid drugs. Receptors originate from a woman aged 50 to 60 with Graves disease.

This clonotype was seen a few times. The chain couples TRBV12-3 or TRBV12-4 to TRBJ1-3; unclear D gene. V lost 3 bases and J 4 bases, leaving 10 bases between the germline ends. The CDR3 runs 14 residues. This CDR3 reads CASSFWGGGNTIYF. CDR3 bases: TGTGCCAGCAGTTTTTGGGGAGGCGGAAACACCATATATTTT.

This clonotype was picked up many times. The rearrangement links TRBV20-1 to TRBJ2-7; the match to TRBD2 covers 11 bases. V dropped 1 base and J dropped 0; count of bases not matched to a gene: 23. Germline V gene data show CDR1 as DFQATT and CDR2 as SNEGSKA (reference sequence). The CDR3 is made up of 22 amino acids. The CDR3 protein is CSARAMDTAGASGRPLSYEQYF. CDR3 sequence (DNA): TGCAGTGCTAGAGCCATGGACACGGCGGGTGCTAGCGGGAGGCCTCTCTCCTACGAGCAGTACTTC.

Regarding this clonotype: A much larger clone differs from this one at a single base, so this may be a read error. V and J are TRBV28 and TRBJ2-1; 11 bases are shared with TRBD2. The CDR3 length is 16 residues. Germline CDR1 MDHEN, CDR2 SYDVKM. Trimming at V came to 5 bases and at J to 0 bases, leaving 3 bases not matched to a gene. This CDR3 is CASSTTSGISYNEQFF. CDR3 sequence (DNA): TGTGCCAGCAGTACGACTAGCGGGATCTCCTACAATGAGCAGTTCTTC.

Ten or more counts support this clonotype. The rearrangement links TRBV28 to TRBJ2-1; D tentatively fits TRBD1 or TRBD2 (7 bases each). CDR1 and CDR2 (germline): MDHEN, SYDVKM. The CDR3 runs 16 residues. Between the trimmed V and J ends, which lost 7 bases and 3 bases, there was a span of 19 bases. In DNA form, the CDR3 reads TGTGCCAGCATTCCAGGGGGGGATCGGGGCTACAATGAGCAGTTCTTC. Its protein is CASIPGGDRGYNEQFF.

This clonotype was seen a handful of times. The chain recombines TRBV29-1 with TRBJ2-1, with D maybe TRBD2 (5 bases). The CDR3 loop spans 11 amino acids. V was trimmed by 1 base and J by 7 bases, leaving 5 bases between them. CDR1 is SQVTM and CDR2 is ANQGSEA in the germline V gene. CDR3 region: CSVEGENEQFF. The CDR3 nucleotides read TGCAGCGTTGAAGGGGAGAATGAGCAGTTCTTC.

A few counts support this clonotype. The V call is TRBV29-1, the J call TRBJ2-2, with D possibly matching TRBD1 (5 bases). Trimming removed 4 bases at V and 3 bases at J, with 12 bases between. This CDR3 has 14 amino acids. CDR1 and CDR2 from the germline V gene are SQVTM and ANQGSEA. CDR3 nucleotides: TGCAGCGTTGGTGTTCAGGGCGACACCGGGGAGCTGTTTTTT. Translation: CSVGVQGDTGELFF.

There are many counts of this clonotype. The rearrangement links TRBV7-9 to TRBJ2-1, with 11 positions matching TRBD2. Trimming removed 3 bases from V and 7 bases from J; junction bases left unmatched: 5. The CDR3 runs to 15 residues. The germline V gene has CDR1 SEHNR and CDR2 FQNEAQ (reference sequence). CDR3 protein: CASSFSGLAENEQFF. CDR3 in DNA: TGTGCCAGCAGCTTTTCGGGACTAGCGGAAAATGAGCAGTTCTTC.

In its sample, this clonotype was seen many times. This CDR3 reads CASSLFGGSGNTIYF. CDR3 nucleotide sequence: TGTGCCAGCAGCTTATTCGGAGGCTCTGGAAACACCATATATTTT. The chain employs TRBV11-2 and TRBJ1-3; no definite D call. The CDR3 has 15 amino acids. V lost 2 bases and J 0 bases, leaving 8 bases between the germline ends. CDR1 and CDR2 (germline): SGHAT, FQNNGV.

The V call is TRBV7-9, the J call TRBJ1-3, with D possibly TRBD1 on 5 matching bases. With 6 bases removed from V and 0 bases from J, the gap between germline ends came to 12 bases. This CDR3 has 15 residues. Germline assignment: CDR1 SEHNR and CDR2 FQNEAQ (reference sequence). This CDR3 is CASRLGTVSGNTIYF. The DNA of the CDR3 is TGTGCCAGCAGACTGGGGACGGTCTCTGGAAACACCATATATTTT.

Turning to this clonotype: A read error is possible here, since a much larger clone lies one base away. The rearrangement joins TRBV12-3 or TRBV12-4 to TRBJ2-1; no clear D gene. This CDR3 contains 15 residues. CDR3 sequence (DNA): TGTGCCAGCAGTTCTGGGGTAGTAACCTACAATGGGCAGTTCTTC. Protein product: CASSSGVVTYNGQFF.